These 27 T cell receptor beta chains were sequenced from one sample in a study of blood T cell repertoires in COVID-19. Generated by immunoSEQ multiplex PCR, the TCRdb table keeps only in-frame clones and is missing some. The sample consists of 200,000 to 250,000 clones, 75% to 90% of them appearing once. The sample taken for sequencing was PBMCs or T cells enriched from blood (not recorded which). These receptors originate from a woman aged 18-35 years in a cohort exposed to, infected with or recovered from COVID-19 (not recorded which).

The chain employs TRBV5-1 and TRBJ2-7; D may be TRBD1 (5 bases). CDR3 length equals 15 residues. Germline V gene data show CDR1 as SGHRS and CDR2 as YFSETQ. The germline V and J ends were trimmed by 0 bases and 5 bases, with 15 bases remaining between them. The CDR3 coding sequence is TGCGCCAGCAGCTTGGAGTCAGAAGGGGTACACGAGCAGTACTTC. This encodes CASSLESEGVHEQYF.

The chain carries TRBV11-3 and TRBJ1-1; 9 bases fit TRBD1. V lost 5 bases to trimming and J lost 5 bases; unmatched junction nucleotides: 3. Per germline, CDR1 SGHNT and CDR2 YENEEA. This CDR3 is built from 13 residues. The CDR3 DNA sequence: TGTGCCAGCAGCCGACAGGGGGGAACTGAAGCTTTCTTT. Encoded protein: CASSRQGGTEAFF.

CDR3 region: CASGQESLYEQYF. The DNA for the CDR3 is TGTGCCAGCGGACAGGAGAGCCTTTACGAGCAGTACTTC. V gene TRBV11-1 combines with J gene TRBJ2-7; 7 bases map to TRBD1. This CDR3 contains 13 residues. Germline lookup yields CDR1 SGHAT and CDR2 FQDESV (reference sequence). V lost 8 bases to trimming and J lost 4 bases; unmatched junction nucleotides: 8.

The V gene is TRBV10-3, the J gene TRBJ1-1; D not resolved. The CDR3 length is 12 residues. From germline, CDR1 is ENHRY and CDR2 SYGVKD. V lost 4 bases, J lost 0 bases, and 3 bases lay in between. CDR3 residues: CAISAVNTEAFF. For the CDR3, the DNA is TGTGCCATCAGTGCAGTGAACACTGAAGCTTTCTTT.

The gene calls are TRBV15 and TRBJ1-2; TRBD1 matches 7 bases. Germline lookup yields CDR1 LNHNV and CDR2 YYDKDF (reference sequence). V trimming: 5 bases; J trimming: 3 bases; junction bases outside the gene matches: 12. The CDR3 contains 16 residues. The CDR3 is CATSFGGSRGDYGYTF. DNA for the CDR3: TGTGCCACCAGCTTTGGGGGTAGCAGGGGGGACTATGGCTACACCTTC.

Concerning this clone: Other DNA sequences of this sample code for an identical CDR3. V gene TRBV10-3 combines with J gene TRBJ2-5; TRBD2 agrees at 7 bases. Per germline, CDR1 ENHRY and CDR2 SYGVKD. V dropped 4 bases and J dropped 1; count of bases not matched to a gene: 3. This CDR3 region has 14 residues. CDR3 nucleotides: TGTGCCATCAGTGTGGGGGGGAGCCAAGAGACCCAGTACTTC. Residues: CAISVGGSQETQYF.

The chain carries TRBV7-9 and TRBJ1-3; 7 bases fit TRBD1. The germline V gene has CDR1 SEHNR and CDR2 FQNEAQ (reference sequence). The J segment lost 0 bases and the V segment lost 6 bases, leaving 5 bases of the junction unmatched. CDR3 length equals 15 residues. The DNA of the CDR3 is TGTGCCAGCAGTCCCGGGACAGCCTCTGGAAACACCATATATTTT. Protein: CASSPGTASGNTIYF.

This chain uses TRBV6-1 with TRBJ1-2, with 8 positions matching TRBD1. This CDR3 is built from 15 residues. The ends lost 2 bases at V and 8 bases at J; junction bases unmatched: 10. The germline CDR1 and CDR2 sequences are MNHNS and SASEGT. The CDR3: CASSESAAGGDGYTF. Here the CDR3 DNA reads TGTGCCAGCAGTGAATCGGCGGCAGGGGGCGACGGCTACACCTTC.

This chain connects TRBV28 to TRBJ1-1; maybe TRBD1 (6 bases). The CDR3 runs 15 residues. V lost 4 bases, J lost 1 base, and 13 bases lay in between. Germline-derived CDR1 and CDR2 are MDHEN and SYDVKM. The CDR3: CASSSPGGANTEAFF. DNA for the CDR3: TGTGCCAGCAGTTCCCCCGGGGGGGCGAACACTGAAGCTTTCTTT.

This chain uses TRBV5-1 with TRBJ2-5; 12 nucleotides agree with TRBD1. The CDR3 runs 15 residues. V dropped 4 bases and J dropped 5; count of bases not matched to a gene: 6. Germline loops: CDR1 SGHRS, CDR2 YFSETQ. The CDR3 loop is CASSPGTGGFETQYF. In DNA, the CDR3 is TGCGCCAGCAGCCCCGGGACAGGGGGCTTTGAGACCCAGTACTTC.

The V gene is TRBV30, the J gene TRBJ1-5; 7 positions match TRBD1. The CDR3 sequence is 15 residues long. Germline V gene lookup returns CDR1 GTSNPN and CDR2 SVGIG (reference sequence). The trim removed 2 bases at V and 4 bases at J, leaving 8 bases unmatched. In DNA form, the CDR3 reads TGTGCCTGGAGTACACAGGGGCGGAATAATCAGCCCCAGCATTTT. Amino acid sequence: CAWSTQGRNNQPQHF.

The CDR3 reads CASSLPSDRNQPQHF. Written as DNA, the CDR3 is TGTGCCAGCAGCTTGCCGTCGGACAGGAATCAGCCCCAGCATTTT. This chain links TRBV5-5 with TRBJ1-5; 7 bases fit TRBD1. The CDR3 runs 15 residues. Trimming removed 1 base from V and 4 bases from J; junction bases left unmatched: 5. Germline V lookup: CDR1 SGHKS, CDR2 YYEKEE (reference sequence).

The V gene is TRBV28, the J gene TRBJ2-5; 13 bases are shared with TRBD2. V shed 4 bases and J 2 bases; nucleotides not matched to a gene: 13. The CDR3 has 19 amino acids. CDR1 MDHEN and CDR2 SYDVKM come from the germline V gene. CDR3 protein: CASSSLRFTSGGAQETQYF. CDR3 nucleotides: TGTGCCAGCAGTTCTCTTCGTTTCACTAGCGGGGGGGCACAAGAGACCCAGTACTTC.

This clone was picked up a small number of times. The chain links TRBV6-9 to TRBJ1-1; D ambiguous. V lost 4 bases and J 0 bases, leaving 9 bases between the germline ends. The CDR3 totals 14 residues. CDR1 and CDR2 from the germline V gene are MNHGY and SVAAGI. DNA for the CDR3: TGTGCCAGCAGTTCGGGGTCAATGAACACTGAAGCTTTCTTT. Translating it yields CASSSGSMNTEAFF.

The chain has TRBV19 and TRBJ2-5; tentatively, D is TRBD2 (6 bases). V gave up 1 base and J gave up 2 bases, with 11 bases separating them. CDR3 size: 15 residues. Germline-derived CDR1 and CDR2 are LNHDA and SQIVND (reference sequence). As DNA, the CDR3 is TGTGCCAGTAGTATAGGGGGGACTGATCAAGAGACCCAGTACTTC. Its translation is CASSIGGTDQETQYF.

This clone was seen a handful of times. The chain has TRBV28 and TRBJ1-1; no reliable D call. CDR1 and CDR2 from the germline V gene are MDHEN and SYDVKM. This CDR3 region has 11 residues. The V end was cut by 4 bases, the J end by 11 bases, with 11 bases between. As DNA, the CDR3 is TGTGCCAGCAGTTCGACCCCCGGGGCTTTCTTT. It encodes CASSSTPGAFF.

A few counts support this clone. The J gene is TRBJ1-1, the V gene TRBV5-6; D is uncertain. The V end was cut by 2 bases, the J end by 5 bases, with 13 bases between. The CDR3 is made up of 14 amino acids. CDR1 and CDR2 from the germline V gene are SGHDT and YYEEEE. CDR3: CASSLVPTGTEAFF. For the CDR3, the DNA is TGTGCCAGCAGCTTAGTACCGACGGGGACTGAAGCTTTCTTT.

The V call is TRBV28, the J call TRBJ1-3, with unresolved D. This CDR3 comprises 17 residues. Germline CDR1 reads MDHEN; CDR2 reads SYDVKM. V was trimmed by 2 bases and J by 10 bases, leaving 24 bases between them. CDR3 coding DNA: TGTGCCAGCAGTTTACGGATCCGTGGCAGGCAAGTGGAAACCATATATTTT. Translating it yields CASSLRIRGRQVETIYF.

The chain combines TRBV2 with TRBJ2-2; TRBD1 aligns across 9 bases. CDR3 length: 14 residues. V lost 6 bases to trimming and J lost 7 bases; unmatched junction nucleotides: 6. CDR1 SNHLY and CDR2 FYNNEI come from the germline V gene. Written as DNA, the CDR3 is TGTGCCAGCAGCGGGGACAGGGTCGGCGGGGAGCTGTTTTTT. Translated, it gives CASSGDRVGGELFF.

V is TRBV13 and J is TRBJ2-3; tentative D call: TRBD2 (5 bases). The CDR3 contains 12 residues. The germline gives CDR1 PRHDT, CDR2 FYEKMQ (reference sequence). Trimming took off 6 bases at V and 6 bases at J, with 10 bases between the two ends. CDR3 region: CASRGRGDTQYF. The CDR3 bases are TGTGCCAGCAGAGGGAGAGGGGATACGCAGTATTTT.

This clone appeared once. V and J are TRBV28 and TRBJ1-1; 9 bases match TRBD1. In germline, CDR1 is MDHEN, CDR2 SYDVKM. Trimming at V came to 6 bases and at J to 10 bases, leaving 6 bases not matched to a gene. The CDR3 runs to 12 residues. The CDR3, as DNA: TGTGCCAGCAGGTCGGACAGGGGAAGAGCTTTCTTT. Encoded protein: CASRSDRGRAFF.

The chain uses TRBV11-2 and TRBJ2-1, with 8 bases lining up with TRBD2. Germline trimming cut 2 bases from V and 0 bases from J; bases unmatched to any gene: 12. The CDR3 totals 19 residues. Germline V gives CDR1 SGHAT, CDR2 FQNNGV. The CDR3 is CASSLWHREGPSSYNEQFF. Here the CDR3 DNA reads TGTGCCAGCAGCTTATGGCACCGGGAGGGCCCCTCCTCCTACAATGAGCAGTTCTTC.

The chain joins TRBV6-5 to TRBJ2-1; D is possibly TRBD2 (6 bases). The ends were cut back, 4 bases at V and 10 bases at J, with 20 bases in the middle. Germline values: CDR1 MNHEY, CDR2 SVGAGI. The CDR3 spans 15 residues. The CDR3 sequence is CASSSIRLGAGEQFF. The CDR3 DNA is TGTGCCAGCAGTTCCATCCGACTAGGGGCAGGGGAGCAGTTCTTC.

The chain recombines TRBV2 with TRBJ2-5, with 7 bases matching TRBD1. CDR1 is SNHLY and CDR2 is FYNNEI in the germline V gene. This CDR3 spans 15 amino acids. The ends lost 3 bases at V and 3 bases at J; junction bases unmatched: 7. The CDR3 loop is CASSDTQGDKETQYF. For the CDR3, the DNA is TGTGCCAGCAGTGATACCCAGGGGGACAAAGAGACCCAGTACTTC.

The chain links TRBV2 to TRBJ2-2; 8 nucleotides agree with TRBD2. The length of the CDR3 is 15 residues. The germline V gene has CDR1 SNHLY and CDR2 FYNNEI. The J segment lost 3 bases and the V segment lost 7 bases, leaving 7 bases of the junction unmatched. CDR3 residues: CASKKGLGDTGELFF. CDR3 sequence (DNA): TGTGCCAGCAAGAAGGGACTAGGGGACACCGGGGAGCTGTTTTTT. The entire variable domain, with the rest obtained from reference TRBV2 and TRBJ2-2, is as follows: EPEVTQTPSHQVTQMGQEVILRCVPISNHLYFYWYRQILGQKVEFLVSFYNNEISEKSEIFDDQFSVERPDGSNFTLKIRSTKLEDSAMYFCASKKGLGDTGELFFGEGSRLTVL.

The V call is TRBV7-8, the J call TRBJ2-7; D ambiguous. The germline V gene encodes CDR1 SGHVS and CDR2 FQNEAQ. The CDR3 is made up of 14 amino acids. With 5 bases removed from V and 0 bases from J, the gap between germline ends came to 11 bases. The CDR3 spells CASSPAFSSYEQYF. The CDR3 DNA sequence: TGTGCCAGCAGCCCCGCCTTCAGCTCCTACGAGCAGTACTTC.

Only one count was recorded for this clone. The chain recombines TRBV27 with TRBJ2-1; TRBD2 matches at 13 bases. V gave up 6 bases and J gave up 7 bases; unmatched junction bases: 6. This CDR3 contains 15 residues. Looked up from germline, CDR1 is MNHEY and CDR2 is SMNVEV (reference sequence). CDR3 sequence: CASSSRLAGGNEQFF. The CDR3 region has the DNA TGTGCCAGCAGCTCCCGACTAGCGGGAGGAAATGAGCAGTTCTTC.